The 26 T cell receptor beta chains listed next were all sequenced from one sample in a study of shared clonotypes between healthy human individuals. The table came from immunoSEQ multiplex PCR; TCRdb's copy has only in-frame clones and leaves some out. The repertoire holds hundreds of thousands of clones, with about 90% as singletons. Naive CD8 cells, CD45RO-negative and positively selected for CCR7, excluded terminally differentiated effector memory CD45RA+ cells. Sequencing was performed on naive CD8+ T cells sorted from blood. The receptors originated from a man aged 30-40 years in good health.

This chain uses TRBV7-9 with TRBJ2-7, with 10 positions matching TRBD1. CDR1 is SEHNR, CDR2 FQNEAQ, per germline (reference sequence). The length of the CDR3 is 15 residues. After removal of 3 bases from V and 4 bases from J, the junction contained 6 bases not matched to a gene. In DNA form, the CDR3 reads TGTGCCAGCAGCTTTAGGGACAGGGGTGTTTACGAGCAGTACTTC. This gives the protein CASSFRDRGVYEQYF.

CDR3: CASFGQRYTEAFF. CDR3 DNA: TGTGCCAGCTTCGGACAGAGATACACTGAAGCTTTCTTT. The chain is built from TRBV5-3 and TRBJ1-1; D is possibly TRBD1 (6 bases). TRBV5-3 is sorted into the ORF group, with uncertain function. The V end was cut by 8 bases, the J end by 3 bases, with 14 bases between. This CDR3 region has 13 residues.

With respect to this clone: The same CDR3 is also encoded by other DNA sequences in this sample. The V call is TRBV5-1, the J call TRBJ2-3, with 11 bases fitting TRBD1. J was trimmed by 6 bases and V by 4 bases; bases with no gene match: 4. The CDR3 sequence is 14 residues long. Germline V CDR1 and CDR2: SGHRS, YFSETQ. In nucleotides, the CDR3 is TGCGCCAGCAGCACAGGACAGGGGGCGGATACGCAGTATTTT. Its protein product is CASSTGQGADTQYF.

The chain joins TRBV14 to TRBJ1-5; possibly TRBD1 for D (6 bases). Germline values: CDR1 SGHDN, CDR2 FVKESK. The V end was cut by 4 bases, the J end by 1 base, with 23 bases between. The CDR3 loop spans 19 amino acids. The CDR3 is CASSPEEGGWLESNQPQHF. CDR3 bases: TGTGCCAGCAGCCCCGAAGAAGGGGGGTGGCTTGAAAGCAATCAGCCCCAGCATTTT.

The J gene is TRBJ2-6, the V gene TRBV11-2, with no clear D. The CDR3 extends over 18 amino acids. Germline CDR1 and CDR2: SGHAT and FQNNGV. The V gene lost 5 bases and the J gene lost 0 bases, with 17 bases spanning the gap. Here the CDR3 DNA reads TGTGCCAGCAGCCATGTGGCCATTTATGGCTCTGGGGCCAACGTCCTGACTTTC. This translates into CASSHVAIYGSGANVLTF.

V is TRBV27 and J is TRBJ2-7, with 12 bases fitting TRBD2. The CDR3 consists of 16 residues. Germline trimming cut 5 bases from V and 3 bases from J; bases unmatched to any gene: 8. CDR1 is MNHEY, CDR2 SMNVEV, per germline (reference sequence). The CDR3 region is CASSPPPGLAGYEQYF. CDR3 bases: TGTGCCAGCAGTCCGCCCCCGGGACTAGCGGGCTACGAGCAGTACTTC.

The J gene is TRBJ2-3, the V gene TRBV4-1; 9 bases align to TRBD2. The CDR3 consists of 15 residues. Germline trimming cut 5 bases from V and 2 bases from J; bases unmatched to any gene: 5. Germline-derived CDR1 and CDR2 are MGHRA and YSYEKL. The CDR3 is CASSSIAGDTDTQYF. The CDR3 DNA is TGCGCCAGCAGCTCAATAGCGGGGGACACAGATACGCAGTATTTT.

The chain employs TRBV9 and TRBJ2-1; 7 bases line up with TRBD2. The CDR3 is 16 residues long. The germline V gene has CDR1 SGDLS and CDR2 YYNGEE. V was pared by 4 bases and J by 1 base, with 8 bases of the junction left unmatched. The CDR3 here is CASSSPGGMSYNEQFF. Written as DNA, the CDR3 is TGTGCCAGCAGCTCTCCCGGGGGGATGTCCTACAATGAGCAGTTCTTC.

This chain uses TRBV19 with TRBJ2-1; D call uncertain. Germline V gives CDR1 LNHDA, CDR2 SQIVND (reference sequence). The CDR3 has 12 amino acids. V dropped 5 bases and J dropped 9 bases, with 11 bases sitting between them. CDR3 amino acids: CASSFLSGEQFF. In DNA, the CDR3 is TGTGCCAGTAGTTTCCTGTCCGGTGAGCAGTTCTTC.

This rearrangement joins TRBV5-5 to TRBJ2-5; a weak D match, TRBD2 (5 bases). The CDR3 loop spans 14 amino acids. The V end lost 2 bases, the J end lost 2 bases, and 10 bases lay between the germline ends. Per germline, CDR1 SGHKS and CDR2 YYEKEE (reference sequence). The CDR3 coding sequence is TGTGCCAGCAGCTTCTTGGACTGGCAAGAGACCCAGTACTTC. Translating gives CASSFLDWQETQYF.

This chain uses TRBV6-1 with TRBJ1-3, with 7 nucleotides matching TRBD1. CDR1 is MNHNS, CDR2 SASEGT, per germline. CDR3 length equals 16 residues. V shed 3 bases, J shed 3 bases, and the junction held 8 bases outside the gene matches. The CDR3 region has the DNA TGTGCCAGCAGTGAGTTTTCAGGGGGTTTTGGAAACACCATATATTTT. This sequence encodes CASSEFSGGFGNTIYF.

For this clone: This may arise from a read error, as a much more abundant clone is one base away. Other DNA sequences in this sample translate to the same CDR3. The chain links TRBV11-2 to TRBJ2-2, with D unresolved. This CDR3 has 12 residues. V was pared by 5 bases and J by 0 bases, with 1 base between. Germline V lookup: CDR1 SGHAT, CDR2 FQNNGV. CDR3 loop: CASSPNTGELFF. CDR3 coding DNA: TGTGCCAGCAGCCCGAACACCGGGGAGCTGTTTTTT.

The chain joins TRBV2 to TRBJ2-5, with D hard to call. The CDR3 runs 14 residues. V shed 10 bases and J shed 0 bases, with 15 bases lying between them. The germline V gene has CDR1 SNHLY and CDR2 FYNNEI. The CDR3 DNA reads TGTGCCACCCACAAGGATTCGTACCAAGAGACCCAGTACTTC. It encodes CATHKDSYQETQYF.

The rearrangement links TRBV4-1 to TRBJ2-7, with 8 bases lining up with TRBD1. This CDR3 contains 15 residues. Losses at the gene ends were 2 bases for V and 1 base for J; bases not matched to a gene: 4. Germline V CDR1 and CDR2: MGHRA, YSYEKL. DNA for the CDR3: TGCGCCAGCAGCCAAACAGGGGGTTCATCCTACGAGCAGTACTTC. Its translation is CASSQTGGSSYEQYF.

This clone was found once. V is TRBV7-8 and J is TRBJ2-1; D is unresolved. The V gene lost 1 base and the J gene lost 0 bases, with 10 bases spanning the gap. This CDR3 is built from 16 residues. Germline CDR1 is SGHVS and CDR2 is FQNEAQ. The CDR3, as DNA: TGTGCCAGCAGCTTAGTTGCGCCAGCCTCCTACAATGAGCAGTTCTTC. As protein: CASSLVAPASYNEQFF.

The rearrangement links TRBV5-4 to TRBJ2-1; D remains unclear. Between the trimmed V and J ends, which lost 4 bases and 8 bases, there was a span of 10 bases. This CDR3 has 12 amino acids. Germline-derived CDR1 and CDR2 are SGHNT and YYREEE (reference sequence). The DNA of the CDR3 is TGTGCCAGCAGCCAGGACGCGGATGAGCAGTTCTTC. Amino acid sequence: CASSQDADEQFF.

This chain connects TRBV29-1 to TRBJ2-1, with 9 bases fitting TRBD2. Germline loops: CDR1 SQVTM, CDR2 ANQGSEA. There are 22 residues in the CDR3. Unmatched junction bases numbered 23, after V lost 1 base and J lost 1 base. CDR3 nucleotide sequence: TGCAGCGTTGAAGTTCGCCCCCTCAGTTGGCGGGAGGGCCATGCGTCCTACAATGAGCAGTTCTTC. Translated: CSVEVRPLSWREGHASYNEQFF.

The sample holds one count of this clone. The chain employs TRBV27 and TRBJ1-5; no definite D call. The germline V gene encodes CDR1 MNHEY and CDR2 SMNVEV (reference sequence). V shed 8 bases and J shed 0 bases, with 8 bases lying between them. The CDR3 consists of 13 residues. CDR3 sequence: CASGEVSNQPQHF. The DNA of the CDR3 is TGTGCCAGCGGGGAGGTTAGCAATCAGCCCCAGCATTTT.

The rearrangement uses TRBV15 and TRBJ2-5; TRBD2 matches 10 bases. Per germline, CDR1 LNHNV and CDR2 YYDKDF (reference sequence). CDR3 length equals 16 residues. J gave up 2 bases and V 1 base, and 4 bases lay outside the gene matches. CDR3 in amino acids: CATSRALAGAQETQYF. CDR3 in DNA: TGTGCCACCAGCAGAGCTCTAGCGGGAGCACAAGAGACCCAGTACTTC.

The chain's CDR3 is CASKTTATTNEKLFF. The CDR3 coding sequence is TGTGCCAGTAAGACTACTGCTACAACTAATGAAAAACTGTTTTTT. The chain employs TRBV19 and TRBJ1-4; no clear D gene. CDR1 and CDR2 from the germline V gene are LNHDA and SQIVND (reference sequence). V was shortened by 7 bases and J by 0 bases, with 12 bases between the two germline ends. The CDR3 length is 15 residues.

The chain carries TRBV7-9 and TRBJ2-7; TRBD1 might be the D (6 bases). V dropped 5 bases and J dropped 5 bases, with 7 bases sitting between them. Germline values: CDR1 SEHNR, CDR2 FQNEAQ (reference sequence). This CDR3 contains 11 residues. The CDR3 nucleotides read TGTGCCAGCAGCGGGGGCGACGAGCAGTACTTC. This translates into CASSGGDEQYF.

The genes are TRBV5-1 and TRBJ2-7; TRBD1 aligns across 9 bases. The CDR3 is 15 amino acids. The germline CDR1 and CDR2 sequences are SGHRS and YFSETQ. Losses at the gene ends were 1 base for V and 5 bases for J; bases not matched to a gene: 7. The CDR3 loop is CASSLNYRGQNEQYF. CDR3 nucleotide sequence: TGCGCCAGCAGCTTGAATTACAGGGGGCAAAACGAGCAGTACTTC.

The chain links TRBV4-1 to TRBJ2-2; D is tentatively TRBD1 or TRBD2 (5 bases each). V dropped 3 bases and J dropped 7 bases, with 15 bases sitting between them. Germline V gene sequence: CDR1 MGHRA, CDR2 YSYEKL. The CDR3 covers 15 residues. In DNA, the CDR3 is TGCGCCAGCAGCCACCTGAGTTGGGGGATCGGGGAGCTGTTTTTT. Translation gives CASSHLSWGIGELFF.

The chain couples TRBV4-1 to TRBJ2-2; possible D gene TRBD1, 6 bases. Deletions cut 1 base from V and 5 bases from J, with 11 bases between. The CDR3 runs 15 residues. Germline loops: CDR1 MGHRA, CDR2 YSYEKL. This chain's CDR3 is CASSQGQVVTGELFF. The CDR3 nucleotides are TGCGCCAGCAGCCAAGGACAGGTGGTGACCGGGGAGCTGTTTTTT.

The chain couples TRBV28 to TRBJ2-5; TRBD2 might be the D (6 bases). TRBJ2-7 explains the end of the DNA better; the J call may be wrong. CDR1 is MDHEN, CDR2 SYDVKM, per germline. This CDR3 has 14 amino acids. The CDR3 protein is CASSPRLGTYEQYF. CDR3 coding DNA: TGTGCCAGCAGTCCCCGACTAGGTACCTACGAGCAGTACTTC.

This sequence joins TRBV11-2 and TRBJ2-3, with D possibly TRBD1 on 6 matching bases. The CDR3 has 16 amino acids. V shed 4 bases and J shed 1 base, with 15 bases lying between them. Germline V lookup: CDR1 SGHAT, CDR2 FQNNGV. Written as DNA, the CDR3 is TGTGCCAGCAGCTCCTTATGGGACACAGGCACAGATACGCAGTATTTT. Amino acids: CASSSLWDTGTDTQYF.